This T cell receptor beta chain originates from a study of cytotoxic CD8 clonotypes in ibrutinib-treated CLL. The study, taken as a whole, reports: The clonality rise at ibrutinib response reflected private clonotype expansion.

In germline, CDR1 is KGHSH, CDR2 LQKENI. V lost 4 bases and J 0 bases, leaving 13 bases between the germline ends. The CDR3 covers 17 residues. Measured with immunoSEQ multiplex PCR; TCRdb has only the in-frame clones, and not every one. The sample holds around 160,000 clones; roughly 80% are singletons and the top ten take about 1.9%. On this clone: Its antigen is unknown.

The material was PBMCs, obtained after 12 months of ibrutinib treatment. V gene TRBV18 combines with J gene TRBJ2-6; a possible D gene is TRBD2 (6 bases). The clonotype comes from a human donor with chronic lymphocytic leukemia. The CDR3 DNA is TGTGCCAGCTCACAGCAGGGAGGTTACTCTGGGGCCAACGTCCTGACTTTC. As protein: CASSQQGGYSGANVLTF.